This T cell receptor beta chain was identified in a study of blood T cell repertoires in COVID-19. About the study: The study drew acute and convalescent COVID-19 samples from the United States, Italy and Spain. Sample material is recorded as cDNA or gDNA derived from T cells, B-cell-depleted T cells, or PBMCs.

In the original analysis: How many nucleated cells were present was estimated from reference gene primer amplification. The data were produced by immunoSEQ multiplex PCR, yet TCRdb's version contains in-frame clones alone and is incomplete. Clone size and V and J calls were adopted from that table, with D and trimming inferred from the DNA. Among 100,000 or so clones listed, more than 90% were seen once. Trimming took 5 bases from V and 6 from J; bases not matched to a gene: 12. CDR1 KGHSH and CDR2 LQKENI come from the germline V gene. The CDR3 is 15 amino acids. This chain joins TRBV18 and TRBJ1-1, with 7 bases lining up with TRBD1. This clonotype was sampled from a man aged 65 to 85 with acute or convalescent COVID-19. Sample: peripheral blood. Here the CDR3 reads CASSEEQGRAAEAFF. The DNA of the CDR3 is TGTGCCAGCTCAGAGGAACAGGGGCGAGCGGCTGAAGCTTTCTTT.